A single sample gave rise to the 26 T cell receptor beta chains below, sequenced in a study of identical twins. One entry per CDR3 protein, called by TCRdb with MiXCR from the 5' RACE reads. The repertoire holds 570,000 or so distinct CDR3 sequences, with approximately 9.6% as singletons. This sample also appeared in a second study, on yellow fever vaccine responses in identical twins.

Sample: PBMCs. Receptors originate from a young woman in good health.

This clonotype was observed a handful of times. The chain carries TRBV2 and TRBJ2-1; D gene ambiguous. CDR1 SNHLY and CDR2 FYNNEI come from the germline V gene. V was trimmed by 3 bases and J by 6 bases, leaving 15 bases between them. The CDR3 has 15 amino acids. CDR3 residues: CASSEGQLVGNEQFF. In DNA, the CDR3 is TGTGCCAGCAGTGAGGGCCAGCTCGTAGGCAATGAGCAGTTCTTC.

This clonotype has a handful of counts. The chain joins TRBV20-1 to TRBJ2-7; 11 bases fit TRBD2. V lost 3 bases and J lost 0; bases outside the gene matches: 16. This CDR3 has 19 residues. The germline CDR1 and CDR2 sequences are DFQATT and SNEGSKA (reference sequence). The CDR3, as DNA: TGCAGTGCTAGGGCGACTAGCGGGGAGAGGATGCTCAGCTCCTACGAGCAGTACTTC. Its translation is CSARATSGERMLSSYEQYF.

This clonotype was seen ten or more times. The rearrangement uses TRBV29-1 and TRBJ2-5; no reliable D call. The CDR3 runs 13 residues. V shed 2 bases and J shed 5 bases, with 12 bases lying between them. Germline V lookup: CDR1 SQVTM, CDR2 ANQGSEA. CDR3 loop: CSVEPVVGETQYF. In DNA form, the CDR3 reads TGCAGCGTTGAACCGGTGGTCGGGGAGACCCAGTACTTC.

This clonotype was detected ten times or more. The J gene is TRBJ2-7, the V gene TRBV6-5, with D unclear. There are 15 residues in the CDR3. V was clipped by 0 bases and J by 0 bases, with 9 bases between them. The germline V gene has CDR1 MNHEY and CDR2 SVGAGI. CDR3 coding DNA: TGTGCCAGCAGTTACTCATTAGGGAACTCCTACGAGCAGTACTTC. It is translated as CASSYSLGNSYEQYF.

This clonotype has ten or more counts. The gene calls are TRBV14 and TRBJ2-5; D is undetermined. Trimming left V 2 bases short and J 2 bases short, with 6 bases between. Germline CDR1 and CDR2: SGHDN and FVKESK. The CDR3 spans 13 residues. The CDR3 DNA sequence: TGTGCCAGCAGCCAATGGGTTCAAGAGACCCAGTACTTC. This gives the protein CASSQWVQETQYF.

This clonotype was observed a few times. The chain has TRBV2 and TRBJ2-4; D gene uncertain. V dropped 3 bases and J dropped 0 bases, with 15 bases sitting between them. Germline CDR1 SNHLY, CDR2 FYNNEI. The CDR3 extends over 17 amino acids. The CDR3: CASSDLGLGIAKNIQYF. Here the CDR3 DNA reads TGTGCCAGCAGTGATTTGGGTCTAGGAATAGCCAAAAACATTCAGTACTTC.

The chain is built from TRBV7-6 and TRBJ2-5, with D unclear. The V end was cut by 0 bases, the J end by 2 bases, with 13 bases between. Germline V gives CDR1 SGHVS, CDR2 FNYEAQ. The CDR3 runs 16 residues. The CDR3 DNA reads TGTGCCAGCAGCTTAGCAGGCCGAACCCTTCAAGAGACCCAGTACTTC. Its protein is CASSLAGRTLQETQYF.

The chain has TRBV4-3 and TRBJ2-7; TRBD2 is a possible D gene (5 bases). Germline CDR1 is LGHNA and CDR2 is YSLEER. The V end lost 0 bases, the J end lost 4 bases, and 13 bases lay between the germline ends. CDR3 length equals 15 residues. As DNA, the CDR3 is TGCGCCAGCAGCCAAGATTGGTTAGCGACATACGAGCAGTACTTC. Translating gives CASSQDWLATYEQYF.

This clonotype was found a few times. The chain joins TRBV29-1 to TRBJ2-1; D perhaps matches TRBD1 (6 bases). Germline CDR1 is SQVTM and CDR2 is ANQGSEA. Trimming left V 1 base short and J 9 bases short, with 25 bases between. This CDR3 is 17 amino acids long. CDR3 region: CSVEGITGPGLLAEQFF. The CDR3 DNA reads TGCAGCGTTGAAGGTATAACAGGGCCAGGGTTGCTGGCTGAGCAGTTCTTC.

This clonotype was seen a few times. J is TRBJ1-1 and V is TRBV2; 7 positions match TRBD1. The CDR3 covers 14 residues. Germline V CDR1 and CDR2: SNHLY, FYNNEI. The ends lost 1 base at V and 6 bases at J; junction bases unmatched: 5. The CDR3 region is CASSEGRGPPEAFF. CDR3 in DNA: TGTGCCAGCAGTGAAGGGAGGGGGCCTCCTGAAGCTTTCTTT.

As for this clonotype: A much larger clone lies one base from this, so it may be a read error. The chain links TRBV10-3 to TRBJ2-1; 13 bases line up with TRBD2. Germline-derived CDR1 and CDR2 are ENHRY and SYGVKD. After removal of 10 bases from V and 8 bases from J, the junction contained 11 bases not matched to a gene. This CDR3 spans 15 amino acids. This CDR3 reads CANREGLAGIDEQFF. The CDR3 DNA reads as TGTGCCAACAGGGAGGGACTAGCGGGAATCGATGAGCAGTTCTTC.

The CDR3 reads CASSSLGDSGYTF. The CDR3 nucleotides are TGTGCCAGCAGCTCACTCGGAGATTCTGGCTACACCTTC. The rearrangement uses TRBV11-2 and TRBJ1-2, with no clear D. This CDR3 spans 13 amino acids. V dropped 4 bases and J dropped 7 bases, with 13 bases sitting between them. Per the germline V gene, CDR1 is SGHAT and CDR2 is FQNNGV.

This clonotype was seen many times. The chain combines TRBV7-3 with TRBJ2-1; D is possibly TRBD1 or TRBD2 (5 bases each). V dropped 5 bases and J dropped 0 bases, with 11 bases sitting between them. Germline V gene data show CDR1 as SGHTA and CDR2 as FQGTGA. The CDR3 has 15 amino acids. DNA of the CDR3: TGTGCCAGCAGCCCAGAGGGGAGCTCCTACAATGAGCAGTTCTTC. Protein product: CASSPEGSSYNEQFF.

This clonotype appeared a few times. CDR3 protein: CSAREGGSPSSGANVLTF. The CDR3 bases are TGCAGTGCTAGAGAAGGGGGATCTCCCAGCTCTGGGGCCAACGTCCTGACTTTC. The genes are TRBV20-1 and TRBJ2-6, with a possible D match to TRBD1 (6 bases). V dropped 0 bases and J dropped 0 bases, with 15 bases sitting between them. CDR1 is DFQATT and CDR2 is SNEGSKA in the germline V gene (reference sequence). The CDR3 covers 18 residues.

The rearrangement joins TRBV7-3 to TRBJ2-1, with D perhaps matching TRBD1 (5 bases). Germline V gene data show CDR1 as SGHTA and CDR2 as FQGTGA. The CDR3 totals 17 residues. V was cut by 6 bases and J by 2 bases, with 20 bases left in between. Written as DNA, the CDR3 is TGTGCCAGCAGTCAGATGCCGGACAACTCGCCCTACAATGAGCAGTTCTTC. It translates to CASSQMPDNSPYNEQFF.

V is TRBV5-1 and J is TRBJ2-5, with D possibly TRBD1 on 6 matching bases. The V and J ends lost 4 bases and 5 bases respectively, with 18 bases between them. This CDR3 spans 15 amino acids. Germline V gene lookup returns CDR1 SGHRS and CDR2 YFSETQ. The CDR3 DNA follows: TGCGCCAGCAGCGCCCCAGGGGCGCAGTGGGAGACCCAGTACTTC. Encoded protein: CASSAPGAQWETQYF.

This chain uses TRBV20-1 with TRBJ2-3; D is perhaps TRBD2 (6 bases). CDR1 DFQATT and CDR2 SNEGSKA come from the germline V gene (reference sequence). Trimming stripped 1 base from V and 5 bases from J, with 13 bases between. This CDR3 contains 14 residues. The CDR3 region has the DNA TGCAGTGCTAGAGGGGGGACTTTAGAAGATACGCAGTATTTT. Encoded protein: CSARGGTLEDTQYF.

In this sample, this clonotype turned up a few times. The chain joins TRBV5-1 to TRBJ2-6; no clear D. Germline V gives CDR1 SGHRS, CDR2 YFSETQ. With 2 bases removed from V and 0 bases from J, the gap between germline ends came to 15 bases. The CDR3 sequence is 18 residues long. In nucleotides, the CDR3 is TGCGCCAGCAGCTTTGTGGCAGGCATGTACTCTGGGGCCAACGTCCTGACTTTC. Protein product: CASSFVAGMYSGANVLTF.

There are many counts of this clonotype. The V and J genes are TRBV6-5 and TRBJ2-1; D gene unclear. The CDR3 has 12 residues. In germline, CDR1 is MNHEY, CDR2 SVGAGI. V dropped 4 bases and J dropped 2 bases, with 3 bases sitting between them. The CDR3 loop reads CASSSTYNEQFF. In DNA form, the CDR3 reads TGTGCCAGCAGTTCTACCTACAATGAGCAGTTCTTC.

With regard to this clonotype: The junction departs from germline at one end; a sequencing error may be responsible. This rearrangement joins TRBV29-1 to TRBJ2-7; D perhaps matches TRBD1 (6 bases). The CDR3 covers 13 residues. CDR1 is SQVTM, CDR2 ANQGSEA, per germline. Written as DNA, the CDR3 is TGCAGCGTCTCCACAGGGAGCTCCTCCGAGCAGTACTTC. It is translated as CSVSTGSSSEQYF.

This clonotype showed up many times. The chain joins TRBV2 to TRBJ1-1; D uncertain. Germline V gene data show CDR1 as SNHLY and CDR2 as FYNNEI. The CDR3 loop spans 13 amino acids. Deletions cut 3 bases from V and 5 bases from J, with 10 bases between. The CDR3 region has the DNA TGTGCCAGCAGTGACCGGGCCGCGACTGAAGCTTTCTTT. Its protein is CASSDRAATEAFF. The full variable domain, in which reference TRBV2 and TRBJ1-1 provide the parts outside the CDR3, is EPEVTQTPSHQVTQMGQEVILRCVPISNHLYFYWYRQILGQKVEFLVSFYNNEISEKSEIFDDQFSVERPDGSNFTLKIRSTKLEDSAMYFCASSDRAATEAFFGQGTRLTVV.

This clonotype was observed a handful of times. The chain employs TRBV29-1 and TRBJ2-5; a possible D gene is TRBD2 (7 bases). The V and J ends lost 7 bases and 4 bases respectively, with 16 bases between them. The CDR3 extends over 13 amino acids. Germline V gene lookup returns CDR1 SQVTM and CDR2 ANQGSEA. CDR3 protein: CSAQRGGAETQYF. DNA of the CDR3: TGCAGCGCCCAACGAGGGGGGGCAGAGACCCAGTACTTC.

This chain uses TRBV2 with TRBJ2-1; 9 bases map to TRBD2. The CDR3 covers 18 residues. Germline loops: CDR1 SNHLY, CDR2 FYNNEI. V was clipped by 5 bases and J by 3 bases; unmatched bases: 14. The CDR3: CASSPRGSGSSGYNEQFF. The CDR3 DNA reads as TGTGCCAGCAGTCCGCGCGGTAGCGGGAGCTCAGGCTACAATGAGCAGTTCTTC.

Written as DNA, the CDR3 is TGTGCCAGCAGGCGGCTAGCGGGGGACGCGAACACCGGGGAGCTGTTTTTT. Translated, it gives CASRRLAGDANTGELFF. The chain joins TRBV9 to TRBJ2-2, with 10 bases identical to TRBD2. This CDR3 is 17 amino acids long. Germline values: CDR1 SGDLS, CDR2 YYNGEE. Losses at the gene ends were 5 bases for V and 0 bases for J; bases not matched to a gene: 7. Filled out from reference TRBV9 and TRBJ2-2, the complete variable domain reads DSGVTQTPKHLITATGQRVTLRCSPRSGDLSVYWYQQSLDQGLQFLIQYYNGEERAKGNILERFSAQQFPDLHSELNLSSLELGDSALYFCASRRLAGDANTGELFFGEGSRLTVL.

The rearrangement uses TRBV12-3 or TRBV12-4 and TRBJ2-7; 7 nucleotides match TRBD2. Unmatched junction bases numbered 8, after V lost 7 bases and J lost 2 bases. The CDR3 spans 14 residues. The CDR3 coding sequence is TGTGCCAGCACCCCCCGGGACTACCCCTACGAGCAGTACTTC. Its protein is CASTPRDYPYEQYF.

This clonotype turned up a few times. The chain combines TRBV24-1 with TRBJ2-1; the D gene is possibly TRBD1 (5 bases). Deletions cut 9 bases from V and 4 bases from J, with 12 bases between. This CDR3 spans 13 amino acids. Germline V gives CDR1 KGHDR, CDR2 SFDVKD. CDR3 amino acids: CATSTGSYNEQFF. The CDR3 bases are TGTGCCACCTCCACAGGTTCTTACAATGAGCAGTTCTTC.